Below are 27 T cell receptor beta chains sequenced from a single sample in a study of blood T cell repertoires in COVID-19. TCRdb keeps only in-frame clones here, not all; method: immunoSEQ multiplex PCR. In the table there are 110,000 or so clones, 75% to 90% of which are singletons. Input material: peripheral blood. The receptors come from a human donor in a cohort sampled during active COVID-19.

The V gene is TRBV7-9, the J gene TRBJ1-4; D uncertain. Germline V CDR1 and CDR2: SEHNR, FQNEAQ (reference sequence). Trimming cost V 3 bases and J 13 bases, with 12 bases left between them. The CDR3 loop spans 12 amino acids. CDR3 amino acids: CASSFEEGRLFF. The CDR3 region has the DNA TGTGCCAGCAGCTTCGAAGAGGGCAGACTGTTTTTT. Using reference TRBV7-9 and TRBJ1-4 for the parts outside the CDR3, the full variable domain is DTGVSQNPRHKITKRGQNVTFRCDPISEHNRLYWYRQTLGQGPEFLTYFQNEAQLEKSRLLSDRFSAERPKGSFSTLEIQRTEQGDSAMYLCASSFEEGRLFFGSGTQLSVL.

This clone appeared a single time. The V call is TRBV29-1, the J call TRBJ2-7; 8 bases are shared with TRBD2. Looked up from germline, CDR1 is SQVTM and CDR2 is ANQGSEA. V lost 4 bases, J lost 5 bases, and 10 bases stayed unmatched. CDR3 size: 14 residues. The CDR3, as DNA: TGCAGCGTTGTCAGCGGGAGCTTTGTCCACGAGCAGTACTTC. As protein: CSVVSGSFVHEQYF.

The genes are TRBV19 and TRBJ1-3; D remains unclear. This CDR3 is built from 15 residues. Trimming cost V 4 bases and J 0 bases, with 10 bases left between them. Per germline, CDR1 LNHDA and CDR2 SQIVND (reference sequence). DNA for the CDR3: TGTGCCAGTAGTAGAGGCAGTATCTCTGGAAACACCATATATTTT. It codes for CASSRGSISGNTIYF.

V usage is TRBV5-1 and J usage is TRBJ2-7; 12 nucleotides align to TRBD1. This CDR3 has 15 amino acids. Germline V lookup: CDR1 SGHRS, CDR2 YFSETQ. Trimming cost V 4 bases and J 3 bases; bases outside gene matches: 5. CDR3 amino acids: CASSLGTGGDYEQYF. In nucleotides, the CDR3 is TGCGCCAGCAGCCTAGGGACAGGGGGCGACTACGAGCAGTACTTC.

The rearrangement joins TRBV10-1 to TRBJ2-1, with 10 nucleotides matching TRBD2. The junction had 6 bases not matched to a gene; V was cut back by 4 bases and J by 0 bases. This CDR3 region has 17 residues. CDR1 WNHNN and CDR2 SYGVQD come from the germline V gene (reference sequence). CDR3 protein: CASSGTSGIPSYNEQFF. The CDR3, as DNA: TGCGCCAGCAGTGGTACTAGCGGGATACCCTCCTACAATGAGCAGTTCTTC.

The CDR3 loop is CASSFRGGNYGYTF. The CDR3 bases are TGTGCCAGCAGTTTCCGGGGGGGTAACTATGGCTACACCTTC. V usage is TRBV27 and J usage is TRBJ1-2, with D possibly matching TRBD1 (5 bases). The CDR3 has 14 residues. Trimming stripped 3 bases from V and 1 base from J, with 9 bases between. The V gene's germline CDR1 is MNHEY and CDR2 SMNVEV (reference sequence).

The V and J genes are TRBV18 and TRBJ1-4; 10 positions agree with TRBD1. The ends lost 2 bases at V and 4 bases at J; junction bases unmatched: 7. From germline, CDR1 is KGHSH and CDR2 LQKENI. The CDR3 has 17 residues. The CDR3 region has the DNA TGTGCCAGCTCACCAAGGACGGACAGGGGGGTTAATGAAAAACTGTTTTTT. Translated: CASSPRTDRGVNEKLFF.

The J gene is TRBJ2-7, the V gene TRBV11-2, with 11 bases that match TRBD1. The J segment lost 0 bases and the V segment lost 5 bases, leaving 3 bases of the junction unmatched. The CDR3 spans 15 residues. Per the germline V gene, CDR1 is SGHAT and CDR2 is FQNNGV. CDR3 residues: CASSTGQGGSYEQYF. CDR3 DNA sequence: TGTGCCAGCAGCACGGGACAGGGGGGCTCCTACGAGCAGTACTTC.

The chain joins TRBV5-1 to TRBJ2-1; weak D call: TRBD1 (5 bases). Trimming took 3 bases from V and 0 from J, leaving 7 bases between them. The CDR3 is 14 residues long. In germline, CDR1 is SGHRS, CDR2 YFSETQ. Written as DNA, the CDR3 is TGCGCCAGCAGCTCTCAGGGCTCCTACAATGAGCAGTTCTTC. It is translated as CASSSQGSYNEQFF.

The V call is TRBV7-9, the J call TRBJ2-7; 7 nucleotides match TRBD1. The CDR3 runs to 16 residues. With 1 base clipped from V and 1 base from J, the junction kept 7 bases outside the gene matches. The germline gives CDR1 SEHNR, CDR2 FQNEAQ (reference sequence). The CDR3 here is CASSLEWGQRSYEQYF. CDR3 nucleotide sequence: TGTGCCAGCAGCTTAGAATGGGGACAGCGATCCTACGAGCAGTACTTC.

V and J are TRBV24-1 and TRBJ2-3, with a possible D match to TRBD2 (6 bases). Per the germline V gene, CDR1 is KGHDR and CDR2 is SFDVKD. The CDR3 sequence is 12 residues long. Trimming removed 9 bases from V and 9 bases from J, with 15 bases in between. The CDR3 DNA follows: TGTGCCACCTCTGTCGCCCGGGGGACGCAGTATTTT. Amino acids: CATSVARGTQYF.

The genes are TRBV5-4 and TRBJ2-7, with D possibly TRBD1 on 6 matching bases. Trimming took off 1 base at V and 7 bases at J, with 15 bases between the two ends. Per the germline V gene, CDR1 is SGHNT and CDR2 is YYREEE (reference sequence). The CDR3 length is 14 residues. CDR3 nucleotide sequence: TGTGCCAGCAGCTTGTCTACAGGGATTCGGGAGCAGTACTTC. Its protein product is CASSLSTGIREQYF.

This clone was seen once. The chain is built from TRBV30 and TRBJ2-1, with TRBD2 identical over 9 bases. Germline V gene lookup returns CDR1 GTSNPN and CDR2 SVGIG (reference sequence). V shed 0 bases, J shed 4 bases, and the junction held 4 bases outside the gene matches. CDR3 length: 15 residues. The CDR3 nucleotides are TGTGCCTGGAGTGTCTGGACTAGCGAGTACAATGAGCAGTTCTTC. It translates to CAWSVWTSEYNEQFF. Combining the CDR3 with reference TRBV30 and TRBJ2-1 gives the whole variable domain SQTIHQWPATLVQPVGSPLSLECTVEGTSNPNLYWYRQAAGRGLQLLFYSVGIGQISSEVPQNLSASRPQDRQFILSSKKLLLSDSGFYLCAWSVWTSEYNEQFFGPGTRLTVL.

The chain has TRBV3-1 (or the pseudogene TRBV3-2) and TRBJ1-4; 10 nucleotides line up with TRBD1. The length of the CDR3 is 15 residues. CDR1 and CDR2 from the germline V gene are LGHDT and YNNKEL (reference sequence). The V and J ends lost 4 bases and 4 bases, in that order; junction bases with no gene match: 3. The DNA of the CDR3 is TGTGCCAGCAGCCGGGACAGGGGAAGTAATGAAAAACTGTTTTTT. Residues: CASSRDRGSNEKLFF.

V is TRBV5-3 and J is TRBJ2-1; 9 bases map to TRBD2. TRBV5-3 is an ORF for which the function is uncertain. CDR3 size: 15 residues. After removal of 9 bases from V and 5 bases from J, the junction contained 12 bases not matched to a gene. The CDR3 sequence is CAMTSGGDFDNEQFF. Written as DNA, the CDR3 is TGTGCCATGACTAGCGGAGGGGACTTCGACAATGAGCAGTTCTTC.

The V call is TRBV3-1 (or the pseudogene TRBV3-2), the J call TRBJ1-3; a possible D gene is TRBD1 (5 bases). Trimming took 4 bases from V and 0 from J, leaving 10 bases between them. CDR1 is LGHDT and CDR2 is YNNKEL in the germline V gene (reference sequence). This CDR3 is built from 15 residues. The CDR3 reads CASSLGHGSGNTIYF. The CDR3 DNA is TGTGCCAGCAGCCTAGGACATGGCTCTGGAAACACCATATATTTT.

The chain carries TRBV10-2 and TRBJ1-1; 7 bases line up with TRBD1. With 6 bases clipped from V and 5 bases from J, the junction kept 12 bases outside the gene matches. From germline, CDR1 is WSHSY and CDR2 SAAADI. This CDR3 comprises 15 residues. The CDR3 DNA follows: TGCGCCAGCAGGACAGAGAAGGGGGCGCGAACTGAAGCTTTCTTT. The encoded protein is CASRTEKGARTEAFF.

This chain connects TRBV5-1 to TRBJ1-1; no reliable D call. CDR1 SGHRS and CDR2 YFSETQ come from the germline V gene. This CDR3 is built from 14 residues. The V gene lost 4 bases and the J gene lost 2 bases, with 12 bases spanning the gap. CDR3 nucleotide sequence: TGCGCCAGCAGCGTAATACCGGGAAACACTGAAGCTTTCTTT. Residues: CASSVIPGNTEAFF.

CDR3 DNA sequence: TGTGCCAGCAGAGCTAGGACAGCGAACACTGAAGCTTTCTTT. Protein: CASRARTANTEAFF. This chain connects TRBV6-4 to TRBJ1-1, with a weak D call TRBD1 (6 bases). This CDR3 comprises 14 residues. Germline CDR1 reads MRHNA; CDR2 reads SNTAGT. Trimming removed 6 bases at V and 1 base at J, with 12 bases between.

This sequence joins TRBV4-2 and TRBJ2-3; D gene uncertain. The CDR3 is 14 amino acids. V lost 0 bases to trimming and J lost 0 bases, with 4 bases between them. CDR1 and CDR2 from the germline V gene are LGHNA and YNFKEQ. The CDR3 bases are TGTGCCAGCAGCCAAGATGGCAGCACAGATACGCAGTATTTT. Translation gives CASSQDGSTDTQYF.

The chain recombines TRBV11-3 with TRBJ1-1; D unresolved. The V end lost 5 bases, the J end lost 3 bases, and 16 bases lay between the germline ends. The CDR3 has 15 residues. The germline V gene encodes CDR1 SGHNT and CDR2 YENEEA. CDR3: CASSRLSSSYTEAFF. CDR3 DNA: TGTGCCAGCAGCCGCCTCTCGAGTAGTTACACTGAAGCTTTCTTT. The complete variable domain, with remaining parts taken from reference TRBV11-3 and TRBJ1-1, reads EAGVVQSPRYKIIEKKQPVAFWCNPISGHNTLYWYLQNLGQGPELLIRYENEEAVDDSQLPKDRFSAERLKGVDSTLKIQPAELGDSAVYLCASSRLSSSYTEAFFGQGTRLTVV.

The chain is built from TRBV18 and TRBJ1-5; D is unresolved. The CDR3 totals 14 residues. The V end lost 8 bases, the J end lost 2 bases, and 13 bases lay between the germline ends. Germline CDR1 and CDR2: KGHSH and LQKENI. This CDR3 reads CASRSGVGNQPQHF. CDR3 in DNA: TGTGCCAGCCGATCGGGAGTTGGCAATCAGCCCCAGCATTTT.

This sequence joins TRBV9 and TRBJ2-3, with 9 positions matching TRBD2. The germline gives CDR1 SGDLS, CDR2 YYNGEE. The CDR3 covers 17 residues. Trimming took 5 bases from V and 5 from J; bases not matched to a gene: 15. DNA of the CDR3: TGTGCCAGCAGGCCCCCCGTGGGGGCTAGCGGGGAAGATACGCAGTATTTT. Its protein is CASRPPVGASGEDTQYF.

This clone has more than one count but fewer than ten. This sequence joins TRBV29-1 and TRBJ2-3, with 9 bases identical to TRBD2. Germline V lookup: CDR1 SQVTM, CDR2 ANQGSEA. CDR3 length: 15 amino acids. Trimming cost V 2 bases and J 6 bases; bases outside gene matches: 9. The CDR3 region has the DNA TGCAGCGTTGAATTCCCTAGCGGGACTGACGATACGCAGTATTTT. It yields the protein CSVEFPSGTDDTQYF.

In this sample, this clone turned up once. This chain links TRBV5-8 with TRBJ1-6, with D hard to call. The germline V gene has CDR1 SGHTS and CDR2 YDEGEE. The CDR3 runs 13 residues. The V and J ends lost 4 bases and 9 bases respectively, with 11 bases between them. The CDR3 loop is CASSIDRGSPLHF. The CDR3 bases are TGTGCCAGCAGCATCGATCGGGGTTCACCCCTCCACTTT.

V is TRBV15 and J is TRBJ2-5; D unresolved. There are 15 residues in the CDR3. V was trimmed by 3 bases and J by 5 bases, leaving 16 bases between them. Germline V CDR1 and CDR2: LNHNV, YYDKDF (reference sequence). CDR3 sequence (DNA): TGTGCCACCAGCAGCCTATTTATTGCCCGGGAGACCCAGTACTTC. The encoded protein is CATSSLFIARETQYF.

This clone was observed a handful of times. This rearrangement joins TRBV2 to TRBJ1-1, with 7 bases matching TRBD1. J gave up 0 bases and V 4 bases, and 5 bases lay outside the gene matches. The CDR3 covers 15 residues. Germline assignment: CDR1 SNHLY and CDR2 FYNNEI. The CDR3 region is CASSGLGTVNTEAFF. As DNA, the CDR3 is TGTGCCAGCAGTGGCCTGGGGACAGTGAACACTGAAGCTTTCTTT. Looking up the rest from reference TRBV2 and TRBJ1-1 gives the full variable domain: EPEVTQTPSHQVTQMGQEVILRCVPISNHLYFYWYRQILGQKVEFLVSFYNNEISEKSEIFDDQFSVERPDGSNFTLKIRSTKLEDSAMYFCASSGLGTVNTEAFFGQGTRLTVV.